A single TCR beta chain is shown here with its context. Sequencing was performed with immunoSEQ multiplex PCR; in TCRdb, only in-frame clones are kept and a portion is missing. The sample includes some 200,000 clones, around nine tenths of them seen just once. The data were taken from a study of blood T cell repertoires in COVID-19. The CDR3 is 16 residues long. Germline CDR1 LNHDA, CDR2 SQIVND (reference sequence). The V segment lost 4 bases and the J segment 3 bases; nucleotides outside the gene matches: 5. The TCR comes from a woman under 30 who had recovered from COVID-19. The sequencing sample was made of peripheral blood. This chain joins TRBV19 and TRBJ2-1; 11 positions agree with TRBD2. CDR3: CASSTLAGGLYNEQFF. CDR3 nucleotides: TGTGCCAGTAGTACCCTAGCGGGAGGCCTCTACAATGAGCAGTTCTTC.